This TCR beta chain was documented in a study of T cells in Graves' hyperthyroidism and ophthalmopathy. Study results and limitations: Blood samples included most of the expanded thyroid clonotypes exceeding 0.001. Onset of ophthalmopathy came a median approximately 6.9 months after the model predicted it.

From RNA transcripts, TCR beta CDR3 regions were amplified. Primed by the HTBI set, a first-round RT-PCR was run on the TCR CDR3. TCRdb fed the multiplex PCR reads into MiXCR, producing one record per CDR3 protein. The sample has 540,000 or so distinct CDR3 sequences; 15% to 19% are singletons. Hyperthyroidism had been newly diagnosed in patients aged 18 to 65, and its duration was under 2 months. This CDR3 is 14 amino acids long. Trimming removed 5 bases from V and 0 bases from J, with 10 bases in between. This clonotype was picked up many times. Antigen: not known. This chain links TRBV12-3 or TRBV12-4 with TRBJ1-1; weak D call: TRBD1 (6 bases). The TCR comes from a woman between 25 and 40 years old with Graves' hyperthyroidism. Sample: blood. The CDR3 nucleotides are TGTGCCAGCAGTGCACAGGGAGTGAACACTGAAGCTTTCTTT. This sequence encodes CASSAQGVNTEAFF.